Each of the 23 T cell receptor beta chains below was sequenced from the same sample in a study of blood T cell repertoires in COVID-19 (dated by TCRdb to about 2020). Receptor libraries were prepared by the immunoSEQ multiplex PCR assay. What TCRdb holds here is the immuneACCESS table cut down to in-frame rearrangements. Part of the clones is not present; checked against another copy, under half of the missing clones reflect an unresolved V gene, and the others are unexplained. Recorded for this sample are over 110,000 clones; around 78% of them occurred a single time. The ten largest clones represent about 1.9% of the sample. Sequencing used peripheral blood. The receptors come from an older woman with acute or convalescent COVID-19.

This chain links TRBV24-1 with TRBJ2-1; D perhaps matches TRBD2 (5 bases). This CDR3 spans 16 amino acids. Per germline, CDR1 KGHDR and CDR2 SFDVKD. The V end lost 5 bases, the J end lost 2 bases, and 15 bases lay between the germline ends. CDR3 in DNA: TGTGCCACCAGTGGCGGCGGGCGTGGAGCCTACAATGAGCAGTTCTTC. Translated: CATSGGGRGAYNEQFF.

The rearrangement uses TRBV5-4 and TRBJ2-2, with 9 bases aligning to TRBD1. J gave up 6 bases and V 1 base, and 4 bases lay outside the gene matches. The CDR3 loop spans 15 amino acids. Germline V lookup: CDR1 SGHNT, CDR2 YYREEE (reference sequence). CDR3 DNA: TGTGCCAGCAGCTTGAGGGACAGGGTGTCCGGGGAGCTGTTTTTT. It codes for CASSLRDRVSGELFF.

V usage is TRBV27 and J usage is TRBJ2-1; perhaps TRBD2 as D (6 bases). The CDR3 consists of 15 residues. The germline V and J ends were trimmed by 8 bases and 3 bases, with 17 bases remaining between them. Germline-derived CDR1 and CDR2 are MNHEY and SMNVEV (reference sequence). CDR3 bases: TGTGCCAGCGGCGGTGGGACTCCGGACTACAATGAGCAGTTCTTC. This encodes CASGGGTPDYNEQFF.

V gene TRBV5-5 combines with J gene TRBJ1-4, with D hard to call. The length of the CDR3 is 14 residues. The germline gives CDR1 SGHKS, CDR2 YYEKEE (reference sequence). V lost 8 bases and J lost 0, with 11 bases in between. The CDR3 loop is CASRRGTTNEKLFF. The CDR3 DNA sequence: TGTGCCAGTAGACGAGGGACAACTAATGAAAAACTGTTTTTT.

The rearrangement joins TRBV11-2 to TRBJ2-1, with D tentatively TRBD2 (7 bases). From germline, CDR1 is SGHAT and CDR2 FQNNGV. V was clipped by 7 bases and J by 3 bases, with 22 bases between them. CDR3 length: 17 residues. The chain's CDR3 is CASIPGRGRILYNEQFF. The CDR3 nucleotides are TGTGCCAGCATACCAGGGCGGGGGCGAATTCTCTACAATGAGCAGTTCTTC. Using reference TRBV11-2 and TRBJ2-1 for the parts outside the CDR3, the full variable domain is EAGVAQSPRYKIIEKRQSVAFWCNPISGHATLYWYQQILGQGPKLLIQFQNNGVVDDSQLPKDRFSAERLKGVDSTLKIQPAKLEDSAVYLCASIPGRGRILYNEQFFGPGTRLTVL.

The chain has TRBV7-9 and TRBJ1-1; D possibly corresponds to TRBD1 (6 bases). Per germline, CDR1 SEHNR and CDR2 FQNEAQ (reference sequence). The V end lost 3 bases, the J end lost 6 bases, and 8 bases lay between the germline ends. The CDR3 sequence is 12 residues long. DNA of the CDR3: TGTGCCAGCAGCTTCAGGGGTTCTGAAGCTTTCTTT. Protein sequence: CASSFRGSEAFF. The full variable domain, rest sourced from reference TRBV7-9 and TRBJ1-1, is DTGVSQNPRHKITKRGQNVTFRCDPISEHNRLYWYRQTLGQGPEFLTYFQNEAQLEKSRLLSDRFSAERPKGSFSTLEIQRTEQGDSAMYLCASSFRGSEAFFGQGTRLTVV.

The chain recombines TRBV7-6 with TRBJ1-1; TRBD1 aligns across 9 bases. The germline V gene has CDR1 SGHVS and CDR2 FNYEAQ. The trim removed 4 bases at V and 0 bases at J, leaving 6 bases unmatched. This CDR3 has 16 residues. CDR3 loop: CASSYRQGEMNTEAFF. The CDR3 DNA sequence: TGTGCCAGCAGCTATAGACAGGGGGAGATGAACACTGAAGCTTTCTTT.

A word on this clone: At the DNA level, this CDR3 is encoded by other sequences in the same sample as well. The rearrangement links TRBV19 to TRBJ2-3, with D hard to call. V was shortened by 4 bases and J by 0 bases, with 5 bases between the two germline ends. The CDR3 is made up of 13 amino acids. Looked up from germline, CDR1 is LNHDA and CDR2 is SQIVND (reference sequence). The CDR3 DNA sequence: TGTGCCAGTAGTACAGTTAGCACAGATACGCAGTATTTT. Amino acids: CASSTVSTDTQYF.

The chain couples TRBV6-4 to TRBJ2-1; 13 positions agree with TRBD2. V lost 4 bases and J lost 9; bases outside the gene matches: 6. Germline values: CDR1 MRHNA, CDR2 SNTAGT. The CDR3 has 15 residues. CDR3 DNA sequence: TGTGCCAGCAGTGCAACTAGCGGGAGGGCCGTTGAGCAGTTCTTC. It translates to CASSATSGRAVEQFF.

The V call is TRBV10-3, the J call TRBJ2-5, with D possibly being TRBD1 (5 bases). The CDR3 extends over 13 amino acids. Trimming cost V 2 bases and J 3 bases, with 7 bases left between them. The germline gives CDR1 ENHRY, CDR2 SYGVKD. This CDR3 reads CAISERGEETQYF. The CDR3 nucleotides are TGTGCCATCAGTGAGAGGGGCGAAGAGACCCAGTACTTC.

The V and J genes are TRBV7-9 and TRBJ2-1, with 7 bases identical to TRBD1. CDR1 and CDR2 from the germline V gene are SEHNR and FQNEAQ (reference sequence). The ends lost 10 bases at V and 8 bases at J; junction bases unmatched: 11. The CDR3 extends over 13 amino acids. In nucleotides, the CDR3 is TGTGCCACTCAGGGGGATCGTTTACATGAGCAGTTCTTC. It yields the protein CATQGDRLHEQFF. The whole variable domain, filled in from reference TRBV7-9 and TRBJ2-1, reads DTGVSQNPRHKITKRGQNVTFRCDPISEHNRLYWYRQTLGQGPEFLTYFQNEAQLEKSRLLSDRFSAERPKGSFSTLEIQRTEQGDSAMYLCATQGDRLHEQFFGPGTRLTVL.

V usage is TRBV3-1 (or the pseudogene TRBV3-2) and J usage is TRBJ2-1; 11 positions match TRBD2. Germline CDR1 is LGHDT and CDR2 is YNNKEL (reference sequence). The length of the CDR3 is 13 residues. V shed 3 bases and J 12 bases; nucleotides not matched to a gene: 4. The CDR3: CASSHNLAGGQFF. The CDR3 nucleotides read TGTGCCAGCAGCCACAATCTAGCGGGAGGGCAGTTCTTC.

V and J are TRBV23-1 and TRBJ2-7; D is possibly TRBD1 (6 bases). TRBV23-1 carries the ORF label, with uncertain function. Trimming left V 5 bases short and J 6 bases short, with 14 bases between. The CDR3 is 13 amino acids. The CDR3 nucleotides are TGCGCCAGCAGTACACCGACAGGCGGCGAGCAGTACTTC. Residues: CASSTPTGGEQYF.

This rearrangement joins TRBV3-1 (or the pseudogene TRBV3-2) to TRBJ2-1; 7 nucleotides agree with TRBD2. Germline V gives CDR1 LGHDT, CDR2 YNNKEL (reference sequence). The V gene end was trimmed by 0 bases and the J gene end by 3 bases; junction bases not matched to a gene: 2. This CDR3 contains 15 residues. CDR3 coding DNA: TGTGCCAGCAGCCAAGAGGTAGCGGGCTACAATGAGCAGTTCTTC. Its translation: CASSQEVAGYNEQFF.

This rearrangement joins TRBV2 to TRBJ2-3, with 10 nucleotides matching TRBD2. Germline loops: CDR1 SNHLY, CDR2 FYNNEI. The CDR3 runs to 16 residues. Unmatched junction bases numbered 7, after V lost 1 base and J lost 6 bases. The CDR3 reads CASSEGTSGVVDTQYF. DNA of the CDR3: TGTGCCAGCAGTGAAGGGACTAGCGGAGTAGTTGATACGCAGTATTTT.

The chain has TRBV2 and TRBJ2-7; D is perhaps TRBD1 (6 bases). This CDR3 region has 13 residues. The V gene's germline CDR1 is SNHLY and CDR2 FYNNEI. V dropped 7 bases and J dropped 6 bases, with 16 bases sitting between them. The CDR3: CASITRGVGEQYF. DNA for the CDR3: TGTGCCAGCATTACCAGGGGAGTGGGCGAGCAGTACTTC.

V usage is TRBV30 and J usage is TRBJ2-3; 9 bases align to TRBD2. The trim removed 5 bases at V and 2 bases at J, leaving 8 bases unmatched. CDR3 size: 15 residues. CDR1 GTSNPN and CDR2 SVGIG come from the germline V gene (reference sequence). The CDR3: CAWGGTSRNTDTQYF. In DNA form, the CDR3 reads TGTGCCTGGGGGGGGACTAGCAGAAACACAGATACGCAGTATTTT.

The rearrangement uses TRBV3-1 (or the pseudogene TRBV3-2) and TRBJ1-1; D gene unclear. The CDR3 covers 13 residues. V lost 1 base and J lost 5, with 8 bases in between. In germline, CDR1 is LGHDT, CDR2 YNNKEL (reference sequence). In nucleotides, the CDR3 is TGTGCCAGCAGCCAAGTTCAGTTGACTGAAGCTTTCTTT. Its translation is CASSQVQLTEAFF.

CDR3 sequence (DNA): TGTGCCAGCAGTCCTACAGGGGAAGAGACCCAGTACTTC. This gives the protein CASSPTGEETQYF. V is TRBV11-2 and J is TRBJ2-5; 7 nucleotides match TRBD1. V lost 6 bases, J lost 3 bases, and 4 bases stayed unmatched. From germline, CDR1 is SGHAT and CDR2 FQNNGV. The CDR3 has 13 amino acids. The variable domain in full, completed from reference TRBV11-2 and TRBJ2-5, reads EAGVAQSPRYKIIEKRQSVAFWCNPISGHATLYWYQQILGQGPKLLIQFQNNGVVDDSQLPKDRFSAERLKGVDSTLKIQPAKLEDSAVYLCASSPTGEETQYFGPGTRLLVL.

The chain combines TRBV19 with TRBJ1-1, with a possible D match to TRBD1 (5 bases). V lost 7 bases and J lost 4, with 13 bases in between. Germline assignment: CDR1 LNHDA and CDR2 SQIVND (reference sequence). The CDR3 is 13 amino acids. The chain's CDR3 is CASTPMGGTEAFF. The CDR3 region has the DNA TGTGCCAGTACCCCTATGGGGGGCACTGAAGCTTTCTTT.

V and J are TRBV28 and TRBJ1-2, with D possibly being TRBD1 (5 bases). V was clipped by 6 bases and J by 4 bases, with 15 bases between them. CDR1 is MDHEN, CDR2 SYDVKM, per germline. The CDR3 runs 14 residues. This CDR3 is CASSYTGALYGYTF. The CDR3 nucleotides read TGTGCCAGCAGCTACACAGGAGCCCTCTATGGCTACACCTTC.

The rearrangement links TRBV7-3 to TRBJ2-3; maybe TRBD1 (6 bases). The germline gives CDR1 SGHTA, CDR2 FQGTGA. The CDR3 consists of 13 residues. V was trimmed by 5 bases and J by 6 bases, leaving 12 bases between them. CDR3 region: CASSVQGSDTQYF. DNA of the CDR3: TGTGCCAGCAGCGTACAGGGATCGGATACGCAGTATTTT.

This clone has a handful of counts. The chain recombines TRBV5-1 with TRBJ2-7, with D perhaps TRBD1 (8 bases). Germline loops: CDR1 SGHRS, CDR2 YFSETQ. This CDR3 has 13 residues. V lost 1 base to trimming and J lost 6 bases, with 11 bases between them. The CDR3 nucleotides read TGCGCCAGCAGCTTGACAGGGGGGGGCGAGCAGTACTTC. It yields the protein CASSLTGGGEQYF.